These 23 T cell receptor beta chains were sequenced from one sample in a study of blood T cell repertoires in COVID-19. Profiled with immunoSEQ multiplex PCR; TCRdb holds only in-frame clones, not every one. In the table there are about 180,000 clones, 60% to 80% of which are singletons. The sample taken for sequencing was PBMCs or T cells enriched from blood (not recorded which). The receptors shown here come from a man between 60 and 75 years old who had been exposed to COVID-19.

J is TRBJ2-7 and V is TRBV5-1, with 13 bases lining up with TRBD2. This CDR3 comprises 15 residues. Germline V gene data show CDR1 as SGHRS and CDR2 as YFSETQ. The V segment lost 4 bases and the J segment 3 bases; nucleotides outside the gene matches: 4. CDR3 residues: CASSPRTSGSYEQYF. The CDR3, as DNA: TGCGCCAGCAGCCCTAGGACTAGCGGGAGCTACGAGCAGTACTTC. The full variable domain, its missing parts supplied by reference TRBV5-1 and TRBJ2-7, is KAGVTQTPRYLIKTRGQQVTLSCSPISGHRSVSWYQQTPGQGLQFLFEYFSETQRNKGNFPGRFSGRQFSNSRSEMNVSTLELGDSALYLCASSPRTSGSYEQYFGPGTRLTVT.

The chain employs TRBV19 and TRBJ2-3; 11 nucleotides agree with TRBD2. Per the germline V gene, CDR1 is LNHDA and CDR2 is SQIVND (reference sequence). The CDR3 extends over 17 amino acids. V was pared by 5 bases and J by 0 bases, with 7 bases of the junction left unmatched. The CDR3 region is CASSGETSGTSTDTQYF. The CDR3 nucleotides read TGTGCCAGTAGTGGTGAGACTAGCGGGACAAGCACAGATACGCAGTATTTT. Full variable domain (remainder filled in from reference TRBV19 and TRBJ2-3): DGGITQSPKYLFRKEGQNVTLSCEQNLNHDAMYWYRQDPGQGLRLIYYSQIVNDFQKGDIAEGYSVSREKKESFPLTVTSAQKNPTAFYLCASSGETSGTSTDTQYFGPGTRLTVL.

Only one count was recorded for this clone. The chain couples TRBV28 to TRBJ1-5; 7 bases fit TRBD1. The germline V gene encodes CDR1 MDHEN and CDR2 SYDVKM. This CDR3 is 15 amino acids long. The ends lost 6 bases at V and 2 bases at J; junction bases unmatched: 7. The CDR3 spells CASSHGGGGNQPQHF. DNA for the CDR3: TGTGCCAGCAGCCACGGAGGGGGCGGCAATCAGCCCCAGCATTTT.

The V call is TRBV2, the J call TRBJ1-2; D is uncertain. This CDR3 spans 13 amino acids. V lost 3 bases to trimming and J lost 3 bases, with 8 bases between them. Germline V lookup: CDR1 SNHLY, CDR2 FYNNEI. CDR3 coding DNA: TGTGCCAGCAGTGACAGGATACACTATGGCTACACCTTC. The encoded protein is CASSDRIHYGYTF.

The chain links TRBV3-1 (or the pseudogene TRBV3-2) to TRBJ1-1; D might be TRBD1 (5 bases). Germline assignment: CDR1 LGHDT and CDR2 YNNKEL (reference sequence). The germline V and J ends were trimmed by 0 bases and 11 bases, with 10 bases remaining between them. This CDR3 comprises 12 residues. CDR3 DNA sequence: TGTGCCAGCAGCCAAGACAGGGTAGGCGCTTTCTTT. This translates into CASSQDRVGAFF.

V is TRBV11-2 and J is TRBJ2-7; TRBD2 agrees at 10 bases. This CDR3 is 16 amino acids long. The ends lost 7 bases at V and 3 bases at J; junction bases unmatched: 12. The germline V gene encodes CDR1 SGHAT and CDR2 FQNNGV. In DNA form, the CDR3 reads TGTGCCAGCACCCTAAGGGGTCGGACTAGCGGCTACGAGCAGTACTTC. Translated: CASTLRGRTSGYEQYF.

About this clone itself: This sample also contains other DNA sequences that code for the same CDR3. This rearrangement joins TRBV5-1 to TRBJ2-5, with D perhaps matching TRBD2 (6 bases). V lost 0 bases to trimming and J lost 1 base, with 7 bases between them. CDR1 is SGHRS and CDR2 is YFSETQ in the germline V gene. The length of the CDR3 is 14 residues. In nucleotides, the CDR3 is TGCGCCAGCAGCTTGGGGGGGGTCCAAGAGACCCAGTACTTC. Amino acid sequence: CASSLGGVQETQYF.

This clone was observed a handful of times. The CDR3 sequence: CAWESGEGYTF. The CDR3 nucleotides are TGTGCCTGGGAGAGTGGTGAGGGCTACACCTTC. The V gene is TRBV30, the J gene TRBJ1-2; D is uncertain. This CDR3 comprises 11 residues. The V and J ends lost 5 bases and 8 bases respectively, with 12 bases between them. Germline CDR1 GTSNPN, CDR2 SVGIG (reference sequence). Supplemented by reference TRBV30 and TRBJ1-2, the full variable domain reads SQTIHQWPATLVQPVGSPLSLECTVEGTSNPNLYWYRQAAGRGLQLLFYSVGIGQISSEVPQNLSASRPQDRQFILSSKKLLLSDSGFYLCAWESGEGYTFGSGTRLTVV.

The genes are TRBV5-1 and TRBJ1-1; 8 positions agree with TRBD1. Per germline, CDR1 SGHRS and CDR2 YFSETQ. The CDR3 is 15 residues long. V shed 3 bases, J shed 2 bases, and the junction held 6 bases outside the gene matches. CDR3 DNA sequence: TGCGCCAGCAGCTCGCAGGGGGCGTATAACACTGAAGCTTTCTTT. Protein sequence: CASSSQGAYNTEAFF.

This clone was recorded at least ten times. Relative to the germline gene, one junction end is altered; a read error may explain this. The chain recombines TRBV25-1 with TRBJ1-1, with D possibly TRBD1 on 6 matching bases. In germline, CDR1 is MGHDK, CDR2 SYGVNS. CDR3 size: 16 residues. For the CDR3, the DNA is TGTGCCAGCAGTGAAACCCTCCTAGGGGGGGGAATCGGCCAAATATTT. Amino acid sequence: CASSETLLGGGIGQIF.

The chain recombines TRBV28 with TRBJ1-6; D is possibly TRBD1 (6 bases). The length of the CDR3 is 14 residues. V was trimmed by 9 bases and J by 3 bases, leaving 12 bases between them. Germline lookup yields CDR1 MDHEN and CDR2 SYDVKM. CDR3 loop: CASSGQSYNSPLHF. Written as DNA, the CDR3 is TGTGCCAGTTCCGGACAGAGCTATAATTCACCCCTCCACTTT.

The chain joins TRBV10-1 to TRBJ2-7; 7 positions agree with TRBD2. Germline V gives CDR1 WNHNN, CDR2 SYGVQD (reference sequence). This CDR3 is 15 amino acids long. The V and J ends lost 0 bases and 2 bases, in that order; junction bases with no gene match: 4. CDR3 DNA: TGCGCCAGCAGTGAGTCCGCGGGAGAGACCTACGAGCAGTACTTC. As protein: CASSESAGETYEQYF.

The table lists this clone with a few counts. The gene calls are TRBV19 and TRBJ1-6; a weak D match, TRBD1 (6 bases). The CDR3 runs to 15 residues. Germline CDR1 and CDR2: LNHDA and SQIVND (reference sequence). V shed 7 bases and J shed 9 bases, with 19 bases lying between them. The CDR3 region is CASTQTGLTSSPLHF. The CDR3 bases are TGTGCCAGTACCCAAACAGGGTTGACTTCTTCACCCCTCCACTTT. The full variable domain, with the rest looked up from reference TRBV19 and TRBJ1-6, is DGGITQSPKYLFRKEGQNVTLSCEQNLNHDAMYWYRQDPGQGLRLIYYSQIVNDFQKGDIAEGYSVSREKKESFPLTVTSAQKNPTAFYLCASTQTGLTSSPLHFGNGTRLTVT.

This chain joins TRBV3-1 (or the pseudogene TRBV3-2) and TRBJ2-7; 13 bases are shared with TRBD2. CDR3 length equals 14 residues. The J segment lost 6 bases and the V segment lost 4 bases, leaving 3 bases of the junction unmatched. Germline CDR1 reads LGHDT; CDR2 reads YNNKEL (reference sequence). The CDR3 region is CASSPGLAGAEQYF. In DNA, the CDR3 is TGTGCCAGCAGCCCCGGACTAGCGGGAGCCGAGCAGTACTTC.

The genes are TRBV6-5 and TRBJ2-2; possible D gene TRBD1, 5 bases. CDR1 and CDR2 from the germline V gene are MNHEY and SVGAGI. The CDR3 contains 15 residues. The V end was cut by 10 bases, the J end by 0 bases, with 15 bases between. The CDR3 sequence: CAILGQPPNTGELFF. Written as DNA, the CDR3 is TGTGCCATCCTAGGACAACCACCGAACACCGGGGAGCTGTTTTTT.

The genes are TRBV7-2 and TRBJ2-5; 9 positions agree with TRBD1. Trimming at V came to 6 bases and at J to 5 bases, leaving 7 bases not matched to a gene. The CDR3 is 14 residues long. Germline V gene data show CDR1 as SGHTA and CDR2 as FQGNSA. In DNA form, the CDR3 reads TGTGCCAGCAGTACCGGGACAGGGCCTGAGACCCAGTACTTC. It specifies CASSTGTGPETQYF.

The chain uses TRBV9 and TRBJ2-1; TRBD1 matches at 7 bases. Germline V lookup: CDR1 SGDLS, CDR2 YYNGEE. The CDR3 length is 14 residues. V dropped 1 base and J dropped 6; count of bases not matched to a gene: 4. The DNA of the CDR3 is TGTGCCAGCAGCGTACAAGGGGGCCCCAATGAGCAGTTCTTC. Translating gives CASSVQGGPNEQFF.

This clone turned up a few times. The V and J genes are TRBV3-1 (or the pseudogene TRBV3-2) and TRBJ2-1, with D possibly TRBD2 on 5 matching bases. This CDR3 contains 12 residues. Germline CDR1 LGHDT, CDR2 YNNKEL (reference sequence). V lost 4 bases and J lost 10, with 11 bases in between. CDR3: CASSLPGGEQFF. DNA for the CDR3: TGTGCCAGCAGCCTACCCGGCGGGGAGCAGTTCTTC.

J is TRBJ2-2 and V is TRBV7-2, with 13 bases identical to TRBD2. The CDR3 extends over 15 amino acids. V lost 6 bases to trimming and J lost 9 bases; unmatched junction nucleotides: 7. CDR1 and CDR2 (germline): SGHTA, FQGNSA. Written as DNA, the CDR3 is TGTGCCAGCAGACCGGGACTAGCGGGACGCAGGGAGCTGTTTTTT. As protein: CASRPGLAGRRELFF.

V is TRBV19 and J is TRBJ1-6, with D perhaps TRBD1 (5 bases). The germline gives CDR1 LNHDA, CDR2 SQIVND (reference sequence). This CDR3 has 13 amino acids. Trimming stripped 5 bases from V and 6 bases from J, with 8 bases between. The CDR3 coding sequence is TGTGCCAGTAGTGGGGCAAGTAATTCACCCCTCCACTTT. It codes for CASSGASNSPLHF.

CDR3 in DNA: TGTGCCAGCCAAGCCTCCGCGGGGAGGGCCTACGAGCAGTACTTC. Amino acid sequence: CASQASAGRAYEQYF. The V call is TRBV11-1, the J call TRBJ2-7; TRBD2 matches 7 bases. V shed 8 bases and J 2 bases; nucleotides not matched to a gene: 12. CDR3 length equals 15 residues. Germline values: CDR1 SGHAT, CDR2 FQDESV (reference sequence).

The rearrangement uses TRBV10-3 and TRBJ1-6; the D gene is possibly TRBD1 (6 bases). The V and J ends lost 2 bases and 9 bases respectively, with 11 bases between them. The CDR3 has 14 amino acids. The germline gives CDR1 ENHRY, CDR2 SYGVKD. CDR3 nucleotide sequence: TGTGCCATCAGTGAGACAGGGCGAATTTCACCCCTCCACTTT. Translation: CAISETGRISPLHF.

V usage is TRBV7-3 and J usage is TRBJ2-3; 11 nucleotides agree with TRBD2. Germline values: CDR1 SGHTA, CDR2 FQGTGA. This CDR3 spans 18 amino acids. Trimming removed 3 bases from V and 2 bases from J; junction bases left unmatched: 10. The CDR3 loop reads CASSLFPTSGSPTDTQYF. Written as DNA, the CDR3 is TGTGCCAGCAGCTTGTTTCCAACTAGCGGGAGTCCCACAGATACGCAGTATTTT.